This T cell receptor beta chain is from a study of T cell repertoires in cytomegalovirus infection. Looking at the study overall: Epitope selection comprised recently identified HLA-C-restricted CMV epitopes and well-studied HLA-B-restricted CMV epitopes. Study results and caveats: There were HLA-C-restricted CMV-specific TCR beta clonotypes dominating the ex vivo response. The cumulative frequency of public TCR beta families distinguished individuals who carried CMV together with the relevant HLA.

TCRdb called the reads again in MiXCR, with one record for every CDR3 protein. The table includes roughly 78,000 distinct CDR3 sequences, roughly 39% detected once. V lost 5 bases to trimming and J lost 4 bases; unmatched junction nucleotides: 10. This CDR3 region has 15 residues. Germline-derived CDR1 and CDR2 are SGHAT and FQNNGV. In regard to this clonotype: Antigen unknown.

The receptor's source is a human donor in good health (CMV status not recorded). Some clones in this sample may be carry-over from other donors' samples. The sample was CD8+ T cells from cultured PBMCs, taken from culture after CMV antigen stimulation. The V call is TRBV11-2, the J call TRBJ2-5; 7 nucleotides align to TRBD1. CDR3 loop: CASSTPQGRRETQYF. CDR3 sequence (DNA): TGTGCCAGCAGCACACCACAGGGGCGGCGAGAGACCCAGTACTTC.